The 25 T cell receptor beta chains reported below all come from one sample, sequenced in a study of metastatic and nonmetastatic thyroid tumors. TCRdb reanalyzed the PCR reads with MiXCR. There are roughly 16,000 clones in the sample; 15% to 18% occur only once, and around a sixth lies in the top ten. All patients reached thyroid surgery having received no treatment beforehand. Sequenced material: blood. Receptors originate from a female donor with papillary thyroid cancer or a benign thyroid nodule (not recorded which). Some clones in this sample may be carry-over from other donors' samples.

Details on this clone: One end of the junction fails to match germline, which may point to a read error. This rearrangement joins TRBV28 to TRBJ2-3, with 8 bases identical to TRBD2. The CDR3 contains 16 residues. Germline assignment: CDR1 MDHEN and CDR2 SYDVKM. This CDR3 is CASSLPPGGTTDPQYF. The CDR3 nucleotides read TGTGCCAGCAGTTTACCCCCGGGAGGGACCACAGATCCGCAGTATTTT.

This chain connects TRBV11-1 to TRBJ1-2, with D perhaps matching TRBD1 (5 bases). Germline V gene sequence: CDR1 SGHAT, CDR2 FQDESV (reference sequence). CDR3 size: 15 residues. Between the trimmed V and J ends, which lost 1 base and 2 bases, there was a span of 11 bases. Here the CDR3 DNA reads TGTGCCAGCAGCTTAGGGGCCGCAGGGAACTATGGCTACACCTTC. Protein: CASSLGAAGNYGYTF.

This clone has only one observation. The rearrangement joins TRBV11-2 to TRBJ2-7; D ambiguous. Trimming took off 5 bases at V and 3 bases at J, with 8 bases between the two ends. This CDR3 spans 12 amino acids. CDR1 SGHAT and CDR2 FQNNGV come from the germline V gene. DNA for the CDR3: TGTGCCAGCAGCAGACAAGGCTACGAGCAGTACTTC. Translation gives CASSRQGYEQYF. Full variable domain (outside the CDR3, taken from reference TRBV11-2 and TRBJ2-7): EAGVAQSPRYKIIEKRQSVAFWCNPISGHATLYWYQQILGQGPKLLIQFQNNGVVDDSQLPKDRFSAERLKGVDSTLKIQPAKLEDSAVYLCASSRQGYEQYFGPGTRLTVT.

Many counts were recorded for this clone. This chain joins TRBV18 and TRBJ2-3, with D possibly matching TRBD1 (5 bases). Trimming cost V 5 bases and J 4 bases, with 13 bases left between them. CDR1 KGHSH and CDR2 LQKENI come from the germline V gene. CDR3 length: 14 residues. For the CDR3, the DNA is TGTGCCAGCTCAACAACAGGTGGGGCAGATACGCAGTATTTT. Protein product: CASSTTGGADTQYF.

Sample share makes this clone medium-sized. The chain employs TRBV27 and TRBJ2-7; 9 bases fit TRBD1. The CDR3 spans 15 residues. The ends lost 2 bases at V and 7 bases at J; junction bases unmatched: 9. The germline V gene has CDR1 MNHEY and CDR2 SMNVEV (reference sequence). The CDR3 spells CASSLNSGQGWEQYF. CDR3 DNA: TGTGCCAGCAGTTTAAATAGTGGACAGGGGTGGGAGCAGTACTTC.

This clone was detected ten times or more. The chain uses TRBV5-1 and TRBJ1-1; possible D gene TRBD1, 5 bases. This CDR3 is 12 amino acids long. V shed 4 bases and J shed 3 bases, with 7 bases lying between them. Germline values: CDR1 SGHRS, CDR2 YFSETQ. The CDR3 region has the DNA TGCGCCAGCAGCCCGGGGGACACTGAAGCTTTCTTT. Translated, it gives CASSPGDTEAFF.

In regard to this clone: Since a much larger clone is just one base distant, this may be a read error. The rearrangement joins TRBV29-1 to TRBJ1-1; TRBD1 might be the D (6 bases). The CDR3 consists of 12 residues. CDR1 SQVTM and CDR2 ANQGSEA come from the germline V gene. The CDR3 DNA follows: TGCATCGTTGTTCACAGGGATACTGAAGCTTTCTTT. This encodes CIVVHRDTEAFF.

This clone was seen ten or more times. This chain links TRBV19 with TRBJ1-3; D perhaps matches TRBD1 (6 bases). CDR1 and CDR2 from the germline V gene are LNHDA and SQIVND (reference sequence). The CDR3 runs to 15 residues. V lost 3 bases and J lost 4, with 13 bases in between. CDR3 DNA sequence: TGTGCCAGTAGTATTTGGGCAGGGGAAGGAAACACCATATATTTT. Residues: CASSIWAGEGNTIYF.

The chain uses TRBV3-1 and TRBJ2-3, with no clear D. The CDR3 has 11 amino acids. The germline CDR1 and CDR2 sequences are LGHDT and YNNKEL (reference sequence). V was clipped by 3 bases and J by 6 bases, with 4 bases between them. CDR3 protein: CASSQGDTQYF. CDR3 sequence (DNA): TGTGCCAGCAGCCAGGGTGATACGCAGTATTTT.

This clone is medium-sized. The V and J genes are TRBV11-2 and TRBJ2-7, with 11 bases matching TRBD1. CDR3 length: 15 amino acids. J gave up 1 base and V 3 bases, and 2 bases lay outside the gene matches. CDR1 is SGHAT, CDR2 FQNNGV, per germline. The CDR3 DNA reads TGTGCCAGCAGCTTGGACAGGGGGCTTTCCTACGAGCAGTACTTC. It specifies CASSLDRGLSYEQYF.

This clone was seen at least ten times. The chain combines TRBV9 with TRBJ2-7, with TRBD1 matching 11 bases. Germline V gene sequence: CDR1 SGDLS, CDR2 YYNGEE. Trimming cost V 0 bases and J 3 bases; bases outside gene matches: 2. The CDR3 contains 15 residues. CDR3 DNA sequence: TGTGCCAGCAGCGTAGAAGGGACAGGGGGCTACGAGCAGTACTTC. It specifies CASSVEGTGGYEQYF.

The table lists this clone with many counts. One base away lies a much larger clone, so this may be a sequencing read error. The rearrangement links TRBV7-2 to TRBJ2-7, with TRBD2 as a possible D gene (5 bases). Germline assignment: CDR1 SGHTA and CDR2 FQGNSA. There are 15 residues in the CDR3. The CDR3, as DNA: TGTGCCAGCAGCTCGAGGACCCGGGGTTTCTACGAGCGGTACTTC. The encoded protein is CASSSRTRGFYERYF.

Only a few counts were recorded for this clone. CDR3 loop: CASSLAGVSTETQYF. The CDR3 region has the DNA TGTGCCAGCAGCCTAGCGGGAGTTTCTACAGAGACCCAGTACTTC. The V call is TRBV5-4, the J call TRBJ2-5; TRBD2 agrees at 10 bases. J gave up 4 bases and V 4 bases, and 7 bases lay outside the gene matches. The CDR3 spans 15 residues. Germline CDR1 reads SGHNT; CDR2 reads YYREEE (reference sequence).

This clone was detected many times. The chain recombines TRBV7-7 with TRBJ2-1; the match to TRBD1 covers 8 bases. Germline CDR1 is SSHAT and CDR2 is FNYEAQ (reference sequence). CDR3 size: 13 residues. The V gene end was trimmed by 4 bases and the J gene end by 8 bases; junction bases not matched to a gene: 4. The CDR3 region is CASSYPGGDEQFF. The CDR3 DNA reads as TGTGCCAGCAGCTACCCAGGGGGCGATGAGCAGTTCTTC. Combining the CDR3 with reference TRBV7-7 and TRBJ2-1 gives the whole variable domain GAGVSQSPRYKVTKRGQDVTLRCDPISSHATLYWYQQALGQGPEFLTYFNYEAQPDKSGLPSDRFSAERPEGSISTLTIQRTEQRDSAMYRCASSYPGGDEQFFGPGTRLTVL.

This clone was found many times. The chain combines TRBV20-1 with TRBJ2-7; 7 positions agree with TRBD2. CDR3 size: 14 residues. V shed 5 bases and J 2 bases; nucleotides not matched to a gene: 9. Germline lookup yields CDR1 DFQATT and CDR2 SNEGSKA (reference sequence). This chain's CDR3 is CSALSGRTTYEQYF. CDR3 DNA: TGCAGTGCTCTTAGCGGGCGGACGACCTACGAGCAGTACTTC.

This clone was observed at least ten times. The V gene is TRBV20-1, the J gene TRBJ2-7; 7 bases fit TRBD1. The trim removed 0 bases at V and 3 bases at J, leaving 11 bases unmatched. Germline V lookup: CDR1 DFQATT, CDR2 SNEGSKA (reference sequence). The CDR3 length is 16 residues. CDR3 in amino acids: CSARDPPPGTDYEQYF. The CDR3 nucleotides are TGCAGTGCTAGAGATCCGCCCCCTGGGACAGACTACGAGCAGTACTTC.

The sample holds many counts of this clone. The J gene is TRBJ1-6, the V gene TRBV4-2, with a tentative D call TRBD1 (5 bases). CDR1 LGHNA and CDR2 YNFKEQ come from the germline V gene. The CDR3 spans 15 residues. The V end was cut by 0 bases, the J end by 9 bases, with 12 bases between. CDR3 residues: CASSQDRRAISPLHF. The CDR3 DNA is TGTGCCAGCAGCCAAGATCGCAGGGCGATTTCACCCCTCCACTTT.

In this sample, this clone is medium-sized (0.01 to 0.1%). The CDR3 here is CSARDLAGGSKNTGELFF. The CDR3 bases are TGCAGTGCTAGAGATCTCGCAGGGGGGTCTAAGAACACCGGGGAGCTGTTTTTT. The chain links TRBV20-1 to TRBJ2-2; D is perhaps TRBD1 (7 bases). This CDR3 spans 18 amino acids. Trimming removed 0 bases at V and 1 base at J, with 18 bases between. Germline V lookup: CDR1 DFQATT, CDR2 SNEGSKA (reference sequence).

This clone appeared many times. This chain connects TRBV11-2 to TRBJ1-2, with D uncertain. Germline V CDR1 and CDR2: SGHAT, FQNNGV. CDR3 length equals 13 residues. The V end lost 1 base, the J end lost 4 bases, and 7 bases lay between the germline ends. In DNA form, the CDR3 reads TGTGCCAGCAGCTTAGCAGCTGCCTATGGCTACACCTTC. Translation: CASSLAAAYGYTF. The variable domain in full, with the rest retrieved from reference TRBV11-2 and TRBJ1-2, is EAGVAQSPRYKIIEKRQSVAFWCNPISGHATLYWYQQILGQGPKLLIQFQNNGVVDDSQLPKDRFSAERLKGVDSTLKIQPAKLEDSAVYLCASSLAAAYGYTFGSGTRLTVV.

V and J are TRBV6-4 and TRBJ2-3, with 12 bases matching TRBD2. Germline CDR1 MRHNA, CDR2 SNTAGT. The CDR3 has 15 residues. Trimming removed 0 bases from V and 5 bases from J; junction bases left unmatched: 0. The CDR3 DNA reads TGTGCCAGCAGTGACTCGACTAGCGGGGGAGATACGCAGTATTTT. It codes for CASSDSTSGGDTQYF.

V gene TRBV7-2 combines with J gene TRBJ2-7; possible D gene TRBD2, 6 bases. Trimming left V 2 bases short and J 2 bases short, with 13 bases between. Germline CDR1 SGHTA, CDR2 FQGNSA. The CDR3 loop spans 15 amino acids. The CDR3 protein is CASSLRSGDTYEQYF. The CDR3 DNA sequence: TGTGCCAGCAGCTTACGTAGCGGTGATACCTACGAGCAGTACTTC.

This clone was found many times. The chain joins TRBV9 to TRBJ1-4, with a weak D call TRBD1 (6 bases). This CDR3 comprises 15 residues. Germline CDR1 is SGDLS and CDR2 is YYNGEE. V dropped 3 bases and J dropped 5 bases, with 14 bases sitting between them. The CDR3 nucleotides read TGTGCCAGCAGCGCAAGAGGGACACCGAATGAAAAACTGTTTTTT. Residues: CASSARGTPNEKLFF.

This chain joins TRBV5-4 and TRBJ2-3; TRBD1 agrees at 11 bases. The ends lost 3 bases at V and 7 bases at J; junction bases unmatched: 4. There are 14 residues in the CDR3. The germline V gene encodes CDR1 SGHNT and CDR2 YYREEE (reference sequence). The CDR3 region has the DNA TGTGCCAGCAGCTCGGGACAGGGGGGGTATACGCAGTATTTT. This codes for CASSSGQGGYTQYF.

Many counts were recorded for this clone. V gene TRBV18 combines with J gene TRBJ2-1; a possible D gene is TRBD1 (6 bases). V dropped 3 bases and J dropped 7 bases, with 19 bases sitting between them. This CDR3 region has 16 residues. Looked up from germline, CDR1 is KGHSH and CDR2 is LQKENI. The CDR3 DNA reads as TGTGCCAGCTCACCTCCTAGGGACAAGCACCCGAATGAGCAGTTCTTC. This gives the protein CASSPPRDKHPNEQFF.

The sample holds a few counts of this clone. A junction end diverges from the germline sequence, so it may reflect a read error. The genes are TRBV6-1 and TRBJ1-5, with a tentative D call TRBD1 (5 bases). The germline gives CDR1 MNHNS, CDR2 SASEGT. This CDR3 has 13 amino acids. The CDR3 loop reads CSSIPTAFEPQHF. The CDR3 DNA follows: TGTTCCAGCATTCCGACAGCCTTTGAGCCCCAGCATTTT.